The following is a T cell receptor (beta chain) sequence with its context. Original handling: Reference gene primer amplification yielded estimated nucleated cell counts. Clones were sequenced by immunoSEQ multiplex PCR, and TCRdb holds only the in-frame ones, with some missing. V, J and clone size were drawn from that table, and D and trimming were deduced from the DNA. The sample includes more than 95,000 clones, roughly 82% seen only once; the top ten take roughly 29%. Germline assignment: CDR1 DFQATT and CDR2 SNEGSKA (reference sequence). The length of the CDR3 is 14 residues. The junction had 9 bases not matched to a gene; V was cut back by 3 bases and J by 7 bases. This entry belongs to a study of blood T cell repertoires in COVID-19. Study-wide background: Samples came from the United States, Italy and Spain, spanning acute and convalescent COVID-19. Nucleic acid was either cDNA or gDNA, and it came from T cells, B-cell-depleted T cells, or PBMCs.

The clonotype was recovered from a man aged 60 to 75 with acute or convalescent COVID-19. The chain uses TRBV20-1 and TRBJ2-1; TRBD1 agrees at 7 bases. Sequencing was performed on peripheral blood. The CDR3 spells CSASKQGPLNEQFF. The CDR3 nucleotides are TGCAGTGCTAGTAAACAGGGGCCCTTGAATGAGCAGTTCTTC.